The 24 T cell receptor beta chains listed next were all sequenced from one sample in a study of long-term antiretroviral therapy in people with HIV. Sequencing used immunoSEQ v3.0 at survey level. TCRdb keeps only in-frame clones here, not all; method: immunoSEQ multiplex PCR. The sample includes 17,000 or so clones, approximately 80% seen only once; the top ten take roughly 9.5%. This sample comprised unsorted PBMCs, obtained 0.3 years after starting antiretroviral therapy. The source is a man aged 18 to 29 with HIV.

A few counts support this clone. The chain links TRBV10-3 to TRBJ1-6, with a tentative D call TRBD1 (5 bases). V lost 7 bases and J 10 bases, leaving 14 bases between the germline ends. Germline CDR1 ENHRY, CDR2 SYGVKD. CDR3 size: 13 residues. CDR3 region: CAIMPSGGSPLHF. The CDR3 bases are TGTGCCATCATGCCCTCGGGGGGGTCACCCCTCCACTTT.

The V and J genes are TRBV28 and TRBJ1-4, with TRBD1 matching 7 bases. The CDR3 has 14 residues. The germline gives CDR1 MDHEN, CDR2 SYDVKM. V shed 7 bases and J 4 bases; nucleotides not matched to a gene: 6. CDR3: CASMYRGLNEKLFF. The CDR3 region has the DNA TGTGCCAGCATGTACAGGGGACTTAATGAAAAACTGTTTTTT.

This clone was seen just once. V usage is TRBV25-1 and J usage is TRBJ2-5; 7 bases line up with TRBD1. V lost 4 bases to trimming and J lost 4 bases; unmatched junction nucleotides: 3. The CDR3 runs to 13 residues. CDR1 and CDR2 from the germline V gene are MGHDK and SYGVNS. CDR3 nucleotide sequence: TGTGCCAGCAGTGCGCAGGGGGTAGAGACCCAGTACTTC. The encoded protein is CASSAQGVETQYF. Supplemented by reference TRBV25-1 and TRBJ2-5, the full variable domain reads EADIYQTPRYLVIGTGKKITLECSQTMGHDKMYWYQQDPGMELHLIHYSYGVNSTEKGDLSSESTVSRIRTEHFPLTLESARPSHTSQYLCASSAQGVETQYFGPGTRLLVL.

The CDR3 is CAISGQGTAEAFF. CDR3 nucleotides: TGTGCCATCAGTGGACAGGGGACGGCTGAAGCTTTCTTT. The V and J genes are TRBV10-3 and TRBJ1-1, with 8 bases lining up with TRBD1. This CDR3 comprises 13 residues. Germline V gene sequence: CDR1 ENHRY, CDR2 SYGVKD. V shed 4 bases and J 6 bases; nucleotides not matched to a gene: 4.

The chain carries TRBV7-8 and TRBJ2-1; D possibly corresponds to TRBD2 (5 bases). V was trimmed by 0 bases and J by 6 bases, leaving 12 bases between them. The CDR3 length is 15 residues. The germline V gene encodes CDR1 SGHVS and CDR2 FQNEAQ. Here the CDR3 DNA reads TGTGCCAGCAGCTTAGCGCTGCTAGCTGGCAATGAGCAGTTCTTC. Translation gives CASSLALLAGNEQFF.

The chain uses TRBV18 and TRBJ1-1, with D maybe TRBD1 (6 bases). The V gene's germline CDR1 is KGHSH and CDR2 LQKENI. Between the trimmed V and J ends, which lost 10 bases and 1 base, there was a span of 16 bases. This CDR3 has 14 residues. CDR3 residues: CATKVGGQNTEAFF. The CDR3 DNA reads TGTGCCACCAAGGTGGGGGGACAGAACACTGAAGCTTTCTTT.

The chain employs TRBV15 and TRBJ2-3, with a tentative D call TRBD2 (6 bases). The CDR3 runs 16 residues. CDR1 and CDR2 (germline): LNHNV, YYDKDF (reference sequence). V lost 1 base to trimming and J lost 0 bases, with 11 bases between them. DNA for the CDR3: TGTGCCACCAGCAGAGCCCCGGGAGATAGCACAGATACGCAGTATTTT. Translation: CATSRAPGDSTDTQYF. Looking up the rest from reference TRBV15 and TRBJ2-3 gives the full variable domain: DAMVIQNPRYQVTQFGKPVTLSCSQTLNHNVMYWYQQKSSQAPKLLFHYYDKDFNNEADTPDNFQSRRPNTSFCFLDIRSPGLGDTAMYLCATSRAPGDSTDTQYFGPGTRLTVL.

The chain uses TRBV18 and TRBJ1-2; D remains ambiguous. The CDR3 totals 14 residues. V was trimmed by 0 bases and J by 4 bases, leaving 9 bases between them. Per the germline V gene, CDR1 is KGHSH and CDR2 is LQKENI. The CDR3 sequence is CASSPPQESYGYTF. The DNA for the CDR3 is TGTGCCAGCTCACCACCCCAAGAAAGCTATGGCTACACCTTC.

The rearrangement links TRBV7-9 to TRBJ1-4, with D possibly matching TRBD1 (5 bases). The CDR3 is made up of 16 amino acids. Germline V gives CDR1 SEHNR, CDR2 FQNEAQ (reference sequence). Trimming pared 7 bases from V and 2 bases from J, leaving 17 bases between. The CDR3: CASTPGRGTTNEKLFF. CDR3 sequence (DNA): TGTGCCAGCACCCCCGGGAGGGGAACCACTAATGAAAAACTGTTTTTT. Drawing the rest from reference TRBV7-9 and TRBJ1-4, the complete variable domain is DTGVSQNPRHKITKRGQNVTFRCDPISEHNRLYWYRQTLGQGPEFLTYFQNEAQLEKSRLLSDRFSAERPKGSFSTLEIQRTEQGDSAMYLCASTPGRGTTNEKLFFGSGTQLSVL.

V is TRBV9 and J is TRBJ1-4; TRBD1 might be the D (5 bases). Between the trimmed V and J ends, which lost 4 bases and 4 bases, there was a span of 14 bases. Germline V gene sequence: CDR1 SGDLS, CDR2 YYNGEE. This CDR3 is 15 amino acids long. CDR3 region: CASSPGGGFNEKLFF. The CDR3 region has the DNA TGTGCCAGCAGCCCCGGGGGAGGGTTTAATGAAAAACTGTTTTTT.

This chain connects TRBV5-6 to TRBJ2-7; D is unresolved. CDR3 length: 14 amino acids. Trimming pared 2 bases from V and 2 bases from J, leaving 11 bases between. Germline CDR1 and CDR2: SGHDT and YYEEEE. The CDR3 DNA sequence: TGTGCCAGCAGCTTAGTAGGGCCCACCTACGAGCAGTACTTC. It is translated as CASSLVGPTYEQYF.

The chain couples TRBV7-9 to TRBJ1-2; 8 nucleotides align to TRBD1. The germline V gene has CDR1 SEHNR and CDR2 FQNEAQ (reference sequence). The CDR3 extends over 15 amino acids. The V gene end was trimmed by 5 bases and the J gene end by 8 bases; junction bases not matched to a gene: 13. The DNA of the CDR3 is TGTGCCAGCAGCAACGGACAGGGTATAGTTCGCGGCTACACCTTC. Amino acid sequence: CASSNGQGIVRGYTF. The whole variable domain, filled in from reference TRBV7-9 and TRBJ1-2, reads DTGVSQNPRHKITKRGQNVTFRCDPISEHNRLYWYRQTLGQGPEFLTYFQNEAQLEKSRLLSDRFSAERPKGSFSTLEIQRTEQGDSAMYLCASSNGQGIVRGYTFGSGTRLTVV.

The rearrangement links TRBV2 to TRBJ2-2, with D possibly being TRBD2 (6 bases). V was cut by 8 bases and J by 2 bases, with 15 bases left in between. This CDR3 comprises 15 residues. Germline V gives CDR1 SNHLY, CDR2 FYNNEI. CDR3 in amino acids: CASVNPGDNTGELFF. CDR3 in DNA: TGTGCCAGCGTGAACCCGGGAGATAACACCGGGGAGCTGTTTTTT. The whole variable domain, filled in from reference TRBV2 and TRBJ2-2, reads EPEVTQTPSHQVTQMGQEVILRCVPISNHLYFYWYRQILGQKVEFLVSFYNNEISEKSEIFDDQFSVERPDGSNFTLKIRSTKLEDSAMYFCASVNPGDNTGELFFGEGSRLTVL.

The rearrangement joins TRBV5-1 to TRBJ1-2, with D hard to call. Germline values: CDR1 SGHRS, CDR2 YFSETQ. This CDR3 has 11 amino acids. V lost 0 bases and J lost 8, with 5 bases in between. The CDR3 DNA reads TGCGCCAGCAGCTTGGCCGGGGGCTACACCTTC. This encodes CASSLAGGYTF.

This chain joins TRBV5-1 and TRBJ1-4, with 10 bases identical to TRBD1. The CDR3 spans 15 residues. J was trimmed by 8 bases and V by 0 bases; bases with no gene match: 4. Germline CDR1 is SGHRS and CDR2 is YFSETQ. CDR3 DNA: TGCGCCAGCAGCTTGGCCGGACAGGGGGGAGAAAAACTGTTTTTT. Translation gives CASSLAGQGGEKLFF.

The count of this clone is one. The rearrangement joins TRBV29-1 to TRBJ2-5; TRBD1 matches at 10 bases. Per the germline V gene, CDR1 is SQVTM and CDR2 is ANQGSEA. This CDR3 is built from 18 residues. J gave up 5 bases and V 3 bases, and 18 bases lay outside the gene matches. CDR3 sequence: CSVDDWDRDRGTGETQYF. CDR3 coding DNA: TGCAGCGTTGATGATTGGGACCGGGACAGGGGAACGGGGGAGACCCAGTACTTC.

The CDR3 nucleotides are TGTGCCAGCAGTGCCAGCCCAGGGGTCAGCAATCAGCCCCAGCATTTT. Residues: CASSASPGVSNQPQHF. The rearrangement uses TRBV28 and TRBJ1-5; a possible D gene is TRBD1 (6 bases). V lost 5 bases and J lost 1, with 15 bases in between. CDR3 length: 16 residues. Germline values: CDR1 MDHEN, CDR2 SYDVKM. The complete variable domain, with remaining parts taken from reference TRBV28 and TRBJ1-5, reads DVKVTQSSRYLVKRTGEKVFLECVQDMDHENMFWYRQDPGLGLRLIYFSYDVKMKEKGDIPEGYSVSREKKERFSLILESASTNQTSMYLCASSASPGVSNQPQHFGDGTRLSIL.

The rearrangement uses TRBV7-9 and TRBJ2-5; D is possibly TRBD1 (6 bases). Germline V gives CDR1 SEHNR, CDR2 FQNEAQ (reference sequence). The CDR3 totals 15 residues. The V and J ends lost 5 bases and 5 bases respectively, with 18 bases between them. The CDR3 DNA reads TGTGCCAGCAGCGCATCCGGGACACTCGATGAGACCCAGTACTTC. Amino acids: CASSASGTLDETQYF.

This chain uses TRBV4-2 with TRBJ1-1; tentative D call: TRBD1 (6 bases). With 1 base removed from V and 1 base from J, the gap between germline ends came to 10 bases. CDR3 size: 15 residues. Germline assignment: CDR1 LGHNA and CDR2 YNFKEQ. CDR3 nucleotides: TGTGCCAGCAGCCAAGGGGAGGGGGGGAACACTGAAGCTTTCTTT. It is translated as CASSQGEGGNTEAFF.

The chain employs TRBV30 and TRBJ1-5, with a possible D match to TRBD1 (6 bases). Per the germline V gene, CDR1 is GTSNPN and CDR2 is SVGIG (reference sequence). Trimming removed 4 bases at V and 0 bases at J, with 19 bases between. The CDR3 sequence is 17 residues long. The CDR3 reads CAWTMGVDSYSNQPQHF. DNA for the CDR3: TGTGCCTGGACTATGGGCGTGGACAGTTATAGCAATCAGCCCCAGCATTTT.

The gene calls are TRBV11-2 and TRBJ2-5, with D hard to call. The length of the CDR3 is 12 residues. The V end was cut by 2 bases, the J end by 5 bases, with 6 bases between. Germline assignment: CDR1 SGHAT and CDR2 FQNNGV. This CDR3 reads CASSLIGETQYF. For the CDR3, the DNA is TGTGCCAGCAGCTTAATAGGGGAGACCCAGTACTTC. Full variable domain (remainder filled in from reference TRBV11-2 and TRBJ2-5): EAGVAQSPRYKIIEKRQSVAFWCNPISGHATLYWYQQILGQGPKLLIQFQNNGVVDDSQLPKDRFSAERLKGVDSTLKIQPAKLEDSAVYLCASSLIGETQYFGPGTRLLVL.

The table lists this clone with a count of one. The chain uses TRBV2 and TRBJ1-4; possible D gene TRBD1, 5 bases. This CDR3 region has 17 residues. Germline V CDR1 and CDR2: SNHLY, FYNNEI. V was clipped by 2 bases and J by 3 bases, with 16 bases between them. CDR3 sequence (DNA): TGTGCCAGCAGTGAATTCCCAGCACAGGACCCTAATGAAAAACTGTTTTTT. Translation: CASSEFPAQDPNEKLFF.

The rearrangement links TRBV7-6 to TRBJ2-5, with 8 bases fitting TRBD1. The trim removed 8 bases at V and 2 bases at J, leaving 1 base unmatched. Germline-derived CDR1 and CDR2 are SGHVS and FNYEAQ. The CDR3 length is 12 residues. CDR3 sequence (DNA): TGTGCCAGCCAGGGGGCACAAGAGACCCAGTACTTC. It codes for CASQGAQETQYF.

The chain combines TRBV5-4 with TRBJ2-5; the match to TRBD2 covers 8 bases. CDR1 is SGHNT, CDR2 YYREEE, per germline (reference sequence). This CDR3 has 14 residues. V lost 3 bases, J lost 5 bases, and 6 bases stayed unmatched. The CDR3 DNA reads TGTGCCAGCAGCTACGGGACTAGGCGGGAGACCCAGTACTTC. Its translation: CASSYGTRRETQYF.